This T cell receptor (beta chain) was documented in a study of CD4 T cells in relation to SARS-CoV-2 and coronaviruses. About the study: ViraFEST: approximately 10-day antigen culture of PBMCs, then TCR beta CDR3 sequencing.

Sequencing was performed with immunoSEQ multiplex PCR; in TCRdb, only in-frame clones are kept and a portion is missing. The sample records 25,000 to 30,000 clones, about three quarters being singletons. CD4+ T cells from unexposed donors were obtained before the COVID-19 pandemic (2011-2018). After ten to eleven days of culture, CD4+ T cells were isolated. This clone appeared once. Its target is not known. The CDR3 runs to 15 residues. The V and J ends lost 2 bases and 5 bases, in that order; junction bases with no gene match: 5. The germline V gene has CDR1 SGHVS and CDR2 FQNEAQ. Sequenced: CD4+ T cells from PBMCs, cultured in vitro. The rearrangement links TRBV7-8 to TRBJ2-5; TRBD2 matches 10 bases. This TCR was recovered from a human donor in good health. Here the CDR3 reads CASSLKAGGRETQYF. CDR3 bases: TGTGCCAGCAGCTTAAAAGCGGGGGGGCGTGAGACCCAGTACTTC.